This T cell receptor (beta chain) was recorded in a study of T-cell reconstitution after alpha-beta-depleted transplantation in children. Library preparation (for TCRbeta) was performed with unique molecular identifiers. In TCRdb, the PCR reads were re-called with MiXCR into one record per CDR3 protein. The table lists around 360,000 distinct CDR3 sequences, 10% of them singletons. This clonotype has ten or more counts. Germline V CDR1 and CDR2: LGHNA, YSLEER. Trimming stripped 2 bases from V and 2 bases from J, with 10 bases between. The CDR3 consists of 14 residues. This sample comprised PBMCs from the stem cell graft donor, obtained from the stem cell graft. This TCR was sampled from a human donor who donated a stem cell graft to a child with acute lymphoblastic leukemia. The gene calls are TRBV4-3 and TRBJ2-7, with no clear D. The CDR3 nucleotides are TGCGCCAGCAGCCAACAGGTGGGCCCCTACGAGCAGTACTTC. Its translation: CASSQQVGPYEQYF.